The 26 T cell receptor beta chains given below trace back to one sample, sequenced in a study of T-cell memory formation after mild COVID-19. TCRdb analysed the 5' RACE reads with MiXCR anew, one entry per CDR3 protein. The table lists about 270,000 distinct CDR3 sequences, around 15% of them singletons. The sequencing sample was made of PBMCs or a T cell subset sorted from them (not recorded which). The receptor set was obtained from a man aged 18 to 35 who had mild COVID-19 (a few samples of this study predate the infection). Cell type and time point are not known.

The chain carries TRBV6-4 and TRBJ2-1; 7 bases fit TRBD1. J was trimmed by 1 base and V by 6 bases; bases with no gene match: 9. This CDR3 region has 16 residues. From germline, CDR1 is MRHNA and CDR2 SNTAGT. The CDR3 coding sequence is TGTGCCAGCAGCGCAGGGGGTATTGGGTCCTACAATGAGCAGTTCTTC. Residues: CASSAGGIGSYNEQFF.

This clonotype was observed a handful of times. The gene calls are TRBV11-2 and TRBJ1-2; TRBD1 matches at 10 bases. CDR1 is SGHAT and CDR2 is FQNNGV in the germline V gene. Trimming took 5 bases from V and 6 from J; bases not matched to a gene: 3. The CDR3 length is 13 residues. As DNA, the CDR3 is TGTGCCAGCAGCCTGGACAGGGGGAATGGCTACACCTTC. This encodes CASSLDRGNGYTF.

This clonotype was counted between two and nine times. V and J are TRBV7-3 and TRBJ2-1; no firm D call. Germline V gene data show CDR1 as SGHTA and CDR2 as FQGTGA. The CDR3 is made up of 12 amino acids. Trimming removed 5 bases from V and 7 bases from J, with 9 bases in between. CDR3 protein: CASSNGPNEQFF. CDR3 DNA sequence: TGTGCCAGCAGCAACGGGCCTAATGAGCAGTTCTTC.

The gene calls are TRBV6-6 and TRBJ1-1; tentative D call: TRBD1 (6 bases). CDR1 MNHNY and CDR2 SVGAGI come from the germline V gene (reference sequence). Trimming shortened V by 0 bases and J by 1 base, and 6 bases separated the two germline ends. This CDR3 has 14 amino acids. The DNA for the CDR3 is TGTGCCAGCAGTTACTCGACAGGGAACACTGAAGCTTTCTTT. Amino acid sequence: CASSYSTGNTEAFF.

This clonotype was seen only a few times. J is TRBJ2-1 and V is TRBV11-2, with no clear D. The germline V and J ends were trimmed by 6 bases and 1 base, with 16 bases remaining between them. Germline V gene sequence: CDR1 SGHAT, CDR2 FQNNGV. The length of the CDR3 is 16 residues. CDR3 DNA: TGTGCCAGCAGTCATGGAGTAGATTCATCCTACAATGAGCAGTTCTTC. Translation gives CASSHGVDSSYNEQFF.

This clonotype showed up many times. The chain joins TRBV9 to TRBJ1-1, with D possibly being TRBD1 (5 bases). This CDR3 has 13 residues. Trimming took 8 bases from V and 1 from J, leaving 12 bases between them. Germline-derived CDR1 and CDR2 are SGDLS and YYNGEE. The CDR3, as DNA: TGTGCCAGTAGTCAGGGTCCGAACACTGAAGCTTTCTTT. This gives the protein CASSQGPNTEAFF.

V usage is TRBV25-1 and J usage is TRBJ1-1; D perhaps matches TRBD1 (5 bases). This CDR3 contains 16 residues. V lost 2 bases to trimming and J lost 4 bases, with 17 bases between them. Germline lookup yields CDR1 MGHDK and CDR2 SYGVNS. The CDR3 DNA reads as TGTGCCAGCAGTGAAGCGGGTTTATCTGGGGCCACTGAAGCTTTCTTT. Its translation: CASSEAGLSGATEAFF.

This clonotype was picked up a small number of times. CDR3 nucleotides: TGTGCCAGCAGCACCTCTCGCAGGATCGCCGTAAGAGCCCAGTACTTC. Translation: CASSTSRRIAVRAQYF. The chain has TRBV7-2 and TRBJ2-5; D not resolved. CDR1 is SGHTA and CDR2 is FQGNSA in the germline V gene. The V end was cut by 5 bases, the J end by 9 bases, with 25 bases between. This CDR3 is built from 16 residues. The full variable domain, its missing parts supplied by reference TRBV7-2 and TRBJ2-5, is GAGVSQSPSNKVTEKGKDVELRCDPISGHTALYWYRQSLGQGLEFLIYFQGNSAPDKSGLPSDRFSAERTGGSVSTLTIQRTQQEDSAVYLCASSTSRRIAVRAQYFGPGTRLLVL.

In its sample, this clonotype was seen many times. The gene calls are TRBV7-9 and TRBJ1-1, with D uncertain. Trimming removed 3 bases at V and 4 bases at J, with 12 bases between. The CDR3 runs to 14 residues. Germline assignment: CDR1 SEHNR and CDR2 FQNEAQ (reference sequence). The CDR3 bases are TGTGCCAGCAGCTTTGAGTCGGGATCCACTGAAGCTTTCTTT. As protein: CASSFESGSTEAFF.

The V gene is TRBV6-5, the J gene TRBJ2-5, with 8 bases aligning to TRBD2. The CDR3 is 13 amino acids. V was pared by 7 bases and J by 6 bases, with 7 bases of the junction left unmatched. Germline CDR1 and CDR2: MNHEY and SVGAGI. The CDR3 region has the DNA TGTGCCAGCACCATAAGCGGGGGAAAGACCCAGTACTTC. It translates to CASTISGGKTQYF.

The chain carries TRBV20-1 and TRBJ1-1; the D is unclear. V lost 6 bases, J lost 5 bases, and 13 bases lay in between. Per germline, CDR1 DFQATT and CDR2 SNEGSKA (reference sequence). The CDR3 spans 12 residues. The CDR3 here is CSAATAGTEAFF. In DNA form, the CDR3 reads TGCAGTGCCGCCACCGCCGGGACTGAAGCTTTCTTT.

The chain combines TRBV9 with TRBJ2-1; maybe TRBD2 (6 bases). Germline V CDR1 and CDR2: SGDLS, YYNGEE. V dropped 6 bases and J dropped 3 bases, with 10 bases sitting between them. There are 13 residues in the CDR3. DNA for the CDR3: TGTGCCAGCAATTCGGGGGACTACAATGAGCAGTTCTTC. This gives the protein CASNSGDYNEQFF.

This clonotype was found a few times. The rearrangement joins TRBV7-3 to TRBJ2-5; 9 nucleotides match TRBD1. The V gene end was trimmed by 3 bases and the J gene end by 5 bases; junction bases not matched to a gene: 1. Germline assignment: CDR1 SGHTA and CDR2 FQGTGA. CDR3 length: 13 amino acids. The CDR3 reads CASSFGQGETQYF. In nucleotides, the CDR3 is TGTGCCAGCAGCTTTGGACAGGGGGAGACCCAGTACTTC.

This chain uses TRBV3-1 with TRBJ1-1; possible D gene TRBD1, 6 bases. The CDR3 is 14 amino acids. Trimming stripped 6 bases from V and 2 bases from J, with 13 bases between. The germline V gene has CDR1 LGHDT and CDR2 YNNKEL (reference sequence). CDR3 nucleotide sequence: TGTGCCAGCAGTCGTTTGGGACATAACACTGAAGCTTTCTTT. Its protein product is CASSRLGHNTEAFF.

This clonotype was seen at least ten times. The chain links TRBV12-3 or TRBV12-4 to TRBJ1-1, with D possibly TRBD1 on 6 matching bases. V lost 7 bases, J lost 1 base, and 16 bases lay in between. The CDR3 sequence is 15 residues long. Here the CDR3 reads CASTLPGHWNTEAFF. The DNA for the CDR3 is TGTGCCAGCACCCTCCCGGGACACTGGAACACTGAAGCTTTCTTT.

The chain uses TRBV5-1 and TRBJ1-5; TRBD1 matches at 10 bases. Germline-derived CDR1 and CDR2 are SGHRS and YFSETQ. The CDR3 runs to 14 residues. Germline trimming cut 4 bases from V and 5 bases from J; bases unmatched to any gene: 3. The CDR3 coding sequence is TGCGCCAGCAGCACCGGACAGGGGGATCAGCCCCAGCATTTT. As protein: CASSTGQGDQPQHF.

There are a few counts of this clonotype. The gene calls are TRBV7-9 and TRBJ2-5; D remains unclear. V shed 4 bases and J shed 4 bases, with 4 bases lying between them. Germline V gene data show CDR1 as SEHNR and CDR2 as FQNEAQ (reference sequence). The CDR3 consists of 11 residues. Here the CDR3 reads CASSSIETQYF. The CDR3 bases are TGTGCCAGCAGCTCCATAGAGACCCAGTACTTC.

This clonotype showed up just a few times. The CDR3 loop is CASSLVGVVTSYF. Written as DNA, the CDR3 is TGTGCCAGCAGCTTAGTGGGGGTGGTGACCTCATATTTT. This rearrangement joins TRBV7-9 to TRBJ2-3; D tentatively reads TRBD1 or TRBD2 (5 bases each). Germline V gene data show CDR1 as SEHNR and CDR2 as FQNEAQ (reference sequence). Trimming pared 1 base from V and 15 bases from J, leaving 17 bases between. The CDR3 consists of 13 residues.

The V call is TRBV5-8, the J call TRBJ2-7; tentatively, D is TRBD1 (6 bases). The CDR3 covers 14 residues. The germline V and J ends were trimmed by 0 bases and 3 bases, with 10 bases remaining between them. Germline assignment: CDR1 SGHTS and CDR2 YDEGEE. Here the CDR3 reads CASSLGQVGYEQYV. The CDR3 nucleotides are TGTGCCAGCAGCTTGGGACAGGTTGGCTACGAGCAGTACGTC.

This clonotype has more than one count but fewer than ten. The V gene is TRBV19, the J gene TRBJ2-5; D possibly corresponds to TRBD2 (5 bases). CDR1 and CDR2 from the germline V gene are LNHDA and SQIVND (reference sequence). V gave up 3 bases and J gave up 2 bases, with 10 bases separating them. This CDR3 is built from 14 residues. CDR3 loop: CASSMRVAQETQYF. The CDR3 coding sequence is TGTGCCAGTAGTATGAGGGTGGCACAAGAGACCCAGTACTTC.

The V gene is TRBV6-6, the J gene TRBJ1-1, with 10 bases aligning to TRBD1. Trimming cost V 5 bases and J 3 bases; bases outside gene matches: 3. The CDR3 extends over 14 amino acids. Per the germline V gene, CDR1 is MNHNY and CDR2 is SVGAGI (reference sequence). The CDR3 loop is CASSMTGGDTEAFF. CDR3 in DNA: TGTGCCAGCAGTATGACAGGGGGCGACACTGAAGCTTTCTTT.

This clonotype was seen more than once but under ten times. CDR3 nucleotides: TGTGCCAGCAGCTGGGGGGTCGAAGCTTTCTTT. Protein product: CASSWGVEAFF. The rearrangement links TRBV12-3 or TRBV12-4 to TRBJ1-1, with D possibly matching TRBD1 (5 bases). CDR3 size: 11 residues. With 6 bases removed from V and 8 bases from J, the gap between germline ends came to 10 bases.

The chain has TRBV6-1 and TRBJ1-6, with D unresolved. The CDR3 sequence is 12 residues long. CDR1 is MNHNS, CDR2 SASEGT, per germline. Trimming took off 7 bases at V and 10 bases at J, with 11 bases between the two ends. The CDR3 nucleotides read TGTGCCAGCATTACGACGGACTCACCCCTCCACTTT. Its translation: CASITTDSPLHF.

This clonotype was counted at least ten times. A read error may account for a junction end that differs from germline. The V and J genes are TRBV5-1 and TRBJ1-5, with D unresolved. CDR3 length equals 13 residues. Germline-derived CDR1 and CDR2 are SGHRS and YFSETQ. The CDR3 here is CASSPRGNQPQHF. The CDR3 region has the DNA TGTGCCAGCAGCCCGCGCGGAAATCAGCCCCAGCATTTT.

The table lists this clonotype with many counts. The chain uses TRBV9 and TRBJ2-5; perhaps D is TRBD1 or TRBD2 (5 bases each). This CDR3 has 14 residues. Germline V gene data show CDR1 as SGDLS and CDR2 as YYNGEE. V lost 4 bases and J lost 5, with 15 bases in between. The CDR3 loop reads CASSSQGALETQYF. DNA for the CDR3: TGTGCCAGCAGCTCCCAGGGAGCCTTGGAGACCCAGTACTTC.

This chain links TRBV6-2 or TRBV6-3 with TRBJ2-5; TRBD2 agrees at 15 bases. Germline values: CDR1 MNHEY, CDR2 SVGEGT. After removal of 5 bases from V and 2 bases from J, the junction contained 15 bases not matched to a gene. The CDR3 spans 20 residues. CDR3: CASSPLWTSGGEQSQETQYF. The CDR3 DNA follows: TGTGCCAGCAGTCCCCTCTGGACTAGCGGGGGGGAACAGAGTCAAGAGACCCAGTACTTC.